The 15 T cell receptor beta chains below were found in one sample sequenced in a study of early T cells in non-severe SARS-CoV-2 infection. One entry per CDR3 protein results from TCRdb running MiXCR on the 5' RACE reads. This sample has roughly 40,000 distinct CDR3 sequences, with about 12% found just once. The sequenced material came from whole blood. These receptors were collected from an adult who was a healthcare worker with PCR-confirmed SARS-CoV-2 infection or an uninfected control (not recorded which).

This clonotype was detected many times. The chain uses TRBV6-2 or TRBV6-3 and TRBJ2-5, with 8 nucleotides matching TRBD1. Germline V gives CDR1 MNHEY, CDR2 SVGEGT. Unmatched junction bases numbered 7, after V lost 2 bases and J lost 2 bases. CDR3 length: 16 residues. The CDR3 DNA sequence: TGTGCCAGCAGTTACCCGAATGACAGGGGTCAAGAGACCCAGTACTTC. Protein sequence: CASSYPNDRGQETQYF.

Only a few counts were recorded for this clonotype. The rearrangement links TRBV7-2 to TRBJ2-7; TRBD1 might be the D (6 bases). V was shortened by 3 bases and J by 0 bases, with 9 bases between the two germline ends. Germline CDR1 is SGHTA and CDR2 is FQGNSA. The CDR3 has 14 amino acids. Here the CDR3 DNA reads TGTGCCAGCAGCTTCTTGGGGGCCTCCTACGAGCAGTACTTC. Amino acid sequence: CASSFLGASYEQYF.

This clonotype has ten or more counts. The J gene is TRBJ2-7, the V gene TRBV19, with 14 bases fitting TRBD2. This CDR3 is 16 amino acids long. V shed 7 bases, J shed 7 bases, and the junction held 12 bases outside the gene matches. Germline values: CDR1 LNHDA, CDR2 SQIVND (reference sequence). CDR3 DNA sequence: TGTGCCAGTACCAAAGGGGGGACTAGCGGGAGTTGGGAGCAGTACTTC. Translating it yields CASTKGGTSGSWEQYF.

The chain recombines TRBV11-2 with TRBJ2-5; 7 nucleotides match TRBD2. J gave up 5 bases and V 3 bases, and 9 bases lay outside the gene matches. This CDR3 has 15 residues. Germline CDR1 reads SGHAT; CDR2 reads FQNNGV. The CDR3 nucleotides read TGTGCCAGCAGCTTTGGCCGGGACTATAGGGAGACCCAGTACTTC. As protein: CASSFGRDYRETQYF.

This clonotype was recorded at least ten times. Written as DNA, the CDR3 is TGTGCCAGTTCTCCGGGACCTAACTATGGCTACACCTTC. Translated: CASSPGPNYGYTF. This chain connects TRBV19 to TRBJ1-2, with D perhaps TRBD1 (5 bases). Germline V gives CDR1 LNHDA, CDR2 SQIVND (reference sequence). This CDR3 has 13 amino acids. The V end was cut by 8 bases, the J end by 0 bases, with 10 bases between. The full variable domain, its missing parts supplied by reference TRBV19 and TRBJ1-2, is DGGITQSPKYLFRKEGQNVTLSCEQNLNHDAMYWYRQDPGQGLRLIYYSQIVNDFQKGDIAEGYSVSREKKESFPLTVTSAQKNPTAFYLCASSPGPNYGYTFGSGTRLTVV.

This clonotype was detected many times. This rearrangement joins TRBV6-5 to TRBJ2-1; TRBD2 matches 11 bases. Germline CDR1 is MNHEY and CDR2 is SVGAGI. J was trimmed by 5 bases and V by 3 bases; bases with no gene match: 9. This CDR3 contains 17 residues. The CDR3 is CASSYDELAGVNNEQFF. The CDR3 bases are TGTGCCAGCAGTTATGACGAACTAGCGGGGGTGAACAATGAGCAGTTCTTC.

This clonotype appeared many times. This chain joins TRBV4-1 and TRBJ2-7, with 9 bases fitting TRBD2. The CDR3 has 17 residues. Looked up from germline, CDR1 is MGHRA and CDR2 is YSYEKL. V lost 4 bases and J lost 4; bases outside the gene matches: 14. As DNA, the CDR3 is TGCGCCAGCAGCCCCTATGCGGGAGGGGAGGGGTTTTACGAGCAGTACTTC. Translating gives CASSPYAGGEGFYEQYF.

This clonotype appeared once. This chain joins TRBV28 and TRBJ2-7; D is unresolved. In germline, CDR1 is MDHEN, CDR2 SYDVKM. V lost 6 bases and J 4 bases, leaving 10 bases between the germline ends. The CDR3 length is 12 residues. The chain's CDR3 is CASSRTTYEQYF. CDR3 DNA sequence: TGTGCCAGCAGCCGTACTACATACGAGCAGTACTTC.

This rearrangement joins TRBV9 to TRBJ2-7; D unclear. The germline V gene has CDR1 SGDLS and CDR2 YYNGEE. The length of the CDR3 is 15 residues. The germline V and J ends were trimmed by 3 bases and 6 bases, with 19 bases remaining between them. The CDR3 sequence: CASSGPPHSGSEQYF. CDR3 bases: TGTGCCAGCAGCGGGCCCCCCCACAGTGGTAGCGAGCAGTACTTC.

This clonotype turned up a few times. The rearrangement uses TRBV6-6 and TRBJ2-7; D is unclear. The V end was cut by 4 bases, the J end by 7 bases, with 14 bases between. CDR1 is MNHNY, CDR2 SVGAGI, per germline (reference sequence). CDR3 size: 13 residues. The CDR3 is CASSWNRVREQYF. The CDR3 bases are TGTGCCAGCAGTTGGAACAGAGTACGTGAGCAGTACTTC.

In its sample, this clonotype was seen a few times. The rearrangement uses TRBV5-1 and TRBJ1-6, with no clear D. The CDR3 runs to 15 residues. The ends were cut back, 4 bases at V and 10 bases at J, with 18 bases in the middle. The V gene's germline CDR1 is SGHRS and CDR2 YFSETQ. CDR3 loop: CASSPRPEGSSPLHF. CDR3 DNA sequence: TGCGCCAGCAGCCCCCGGCCGGAGGGCTCCTCACCCCTCCACTTT.

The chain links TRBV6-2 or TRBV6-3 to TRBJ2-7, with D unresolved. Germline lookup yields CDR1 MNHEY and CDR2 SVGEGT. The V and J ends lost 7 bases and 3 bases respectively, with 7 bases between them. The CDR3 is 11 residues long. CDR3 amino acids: CASTNLYEQYF. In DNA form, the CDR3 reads TGTGCCAGCACAAACCTCTACGAGCAGTACTTC.

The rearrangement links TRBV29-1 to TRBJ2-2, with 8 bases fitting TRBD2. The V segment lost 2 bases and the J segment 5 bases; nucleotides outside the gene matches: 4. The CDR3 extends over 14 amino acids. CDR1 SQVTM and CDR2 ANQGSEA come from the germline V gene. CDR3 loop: CSVESGSGTGELFF. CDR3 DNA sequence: TGCAGCGTTGAAAGCGGGAGTGGGACCGGGGAGCTGTTTTTT.

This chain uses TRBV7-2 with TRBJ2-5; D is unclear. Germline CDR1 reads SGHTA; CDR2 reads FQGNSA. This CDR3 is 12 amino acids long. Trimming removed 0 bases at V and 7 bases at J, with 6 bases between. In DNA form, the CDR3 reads TGTGCCAGCAGCTTAGCTGTCGGGACCCAGTACTTC. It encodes CASSLAVGTQYF.

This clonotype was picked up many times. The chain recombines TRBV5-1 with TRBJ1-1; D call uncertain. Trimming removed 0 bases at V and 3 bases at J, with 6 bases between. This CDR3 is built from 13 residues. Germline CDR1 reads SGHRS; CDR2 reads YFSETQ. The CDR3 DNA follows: TGCGCCAGCAGCTTGGGTTTGGACACTGAAGCTTTCTTT. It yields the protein CASSLGLDTEAFF.